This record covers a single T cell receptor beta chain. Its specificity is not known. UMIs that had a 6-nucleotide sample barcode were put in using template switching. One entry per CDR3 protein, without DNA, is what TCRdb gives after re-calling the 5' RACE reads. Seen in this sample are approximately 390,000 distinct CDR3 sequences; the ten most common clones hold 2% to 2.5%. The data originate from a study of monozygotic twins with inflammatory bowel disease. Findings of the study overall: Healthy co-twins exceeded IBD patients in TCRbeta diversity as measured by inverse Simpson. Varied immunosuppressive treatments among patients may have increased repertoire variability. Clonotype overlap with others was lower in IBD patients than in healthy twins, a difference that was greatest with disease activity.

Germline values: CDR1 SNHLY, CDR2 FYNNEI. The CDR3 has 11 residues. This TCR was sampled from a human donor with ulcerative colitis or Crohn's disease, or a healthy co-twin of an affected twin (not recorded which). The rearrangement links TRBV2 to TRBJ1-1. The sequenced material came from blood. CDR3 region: CASSVQFQAFF.